In its sample, the clone carrying this T cell receptor (beta chain) was seen once. What it binds is unknown. The data stem from a study of Ad26.COV2.S vaccination and SARS-CoV-2 variants. In the study overall: Once, or twice with 56 days between doses, Ad26.COV2.S was given intramuscularly.

Treatment noted: 15 to 20 received Ad26.COV2.S at low or high dose, single or two shots; about 5 received placebo; per-sample allocation not given. Sampling happened 63 days after the first vaccine or placebo injection. Sequencing was performed with immunoSEQ multiplex PCR; in TCRdb, only in-frame clones are kept and a portion is missing. The data hold a few hundred thousand clones, with approximately 87% observed a single time. Germline CDR1 MNHEY, CDR2 SVGAGI. The germline V and J ends were trimmed by 7 bases and 5 bases, with 12 bases remaining between them. This CDR3 has 13 amino acids. Regarding the study as a whole: Those who received vaccine or placebo ended up with similar non-spike TCR breadth. It was reported that spike-specific CD8+ and CD4+ T cell responses were substantially broad after vaccination.

Material: peripheral blood, obtained in a trial of Ad26.COV2.S vaccine versus placebo. This sequence originates from a person aged 18-60 years who received the Ad26.COV2.S COVID-19 vaccine or a placebo. The chain links TRBV6-5 to TRBJ2-1, with D tentatively TRBD1 (5 bases). The CDR3 region is CASKPDSDNEQFF. CDR3 DNA: TGTGCCAGCAAACCCGACAGTGACAATGAGCAGTTCTTC.